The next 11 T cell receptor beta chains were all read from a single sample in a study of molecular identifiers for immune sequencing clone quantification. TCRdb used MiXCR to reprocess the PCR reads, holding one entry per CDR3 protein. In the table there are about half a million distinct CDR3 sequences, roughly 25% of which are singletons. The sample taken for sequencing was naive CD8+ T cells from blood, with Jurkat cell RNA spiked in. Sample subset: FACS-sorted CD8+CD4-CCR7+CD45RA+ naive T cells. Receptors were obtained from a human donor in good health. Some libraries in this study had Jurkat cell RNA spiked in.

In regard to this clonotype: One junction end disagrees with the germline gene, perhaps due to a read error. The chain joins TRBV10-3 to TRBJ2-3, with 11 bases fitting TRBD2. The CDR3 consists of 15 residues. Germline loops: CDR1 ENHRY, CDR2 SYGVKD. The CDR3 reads CAIRGTSGGTDTRYF. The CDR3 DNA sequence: TGTGCCATCAGAGGAACTAGCGGGGGCACAGATACGCGGTATTTT.

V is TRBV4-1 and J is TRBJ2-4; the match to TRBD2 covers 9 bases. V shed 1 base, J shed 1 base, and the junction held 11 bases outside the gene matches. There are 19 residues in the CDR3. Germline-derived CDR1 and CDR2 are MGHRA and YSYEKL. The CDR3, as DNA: TGCGCCAGCAGCCAAGGGGGATCAGCGGGAGGAAGGGCCAAAAACATTCAGTACTTC. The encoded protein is CASSQGGSAGGRAKNIQYF.

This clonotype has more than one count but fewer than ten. The DNA for the CDR3 is TGTGCCAGCAGTTTGACACCTCGCAATCAGCCCCAGCATTTT. Translating it yields CASSLTPRNQPQHF. V and J are TRBV27 and TRBJ1-5; D is unresolved. Germline values: CDR1 MNHEY, CDR2 SMNVEV (reference sequence). This CDR3 contains 14 residues. V lost 3 bases and J lost 2, with 8 bases in between.

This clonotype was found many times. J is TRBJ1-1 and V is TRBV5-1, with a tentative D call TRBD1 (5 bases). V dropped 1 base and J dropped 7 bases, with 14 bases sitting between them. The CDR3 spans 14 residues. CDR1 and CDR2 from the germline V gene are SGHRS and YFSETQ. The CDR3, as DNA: TGCGCCAGCAGCTTGAGAGAGGGGTTTGGTGAAGCTTTCTTT. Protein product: CASSLREGFGEAFF.

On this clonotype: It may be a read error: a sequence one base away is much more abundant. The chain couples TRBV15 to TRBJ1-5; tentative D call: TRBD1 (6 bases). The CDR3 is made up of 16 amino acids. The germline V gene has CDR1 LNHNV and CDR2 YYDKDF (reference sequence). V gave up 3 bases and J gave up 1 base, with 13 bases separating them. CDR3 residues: CATSRRWGQSNQPQHF. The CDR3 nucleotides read TGTGCCACCAGCAGGCGTTGGGGGCAAAGCAATCAGCCCCAGCATTTT.

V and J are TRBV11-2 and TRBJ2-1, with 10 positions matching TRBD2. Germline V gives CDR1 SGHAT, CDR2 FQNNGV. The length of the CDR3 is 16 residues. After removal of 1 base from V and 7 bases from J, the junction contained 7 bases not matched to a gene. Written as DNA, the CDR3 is TGTGCCAGCAGCTTAGCGGGTCTAGCGGGAGTAAATGAGCAGTTCTTC. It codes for CASSLAGLAGVNEQFF.

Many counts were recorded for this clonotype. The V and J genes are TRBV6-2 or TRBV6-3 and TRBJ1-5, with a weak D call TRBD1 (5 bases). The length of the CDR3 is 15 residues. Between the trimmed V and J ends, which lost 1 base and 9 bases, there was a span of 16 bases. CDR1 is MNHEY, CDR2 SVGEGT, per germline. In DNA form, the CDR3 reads TGTGCCAGCAGTTACTTGGGCGCAGGGTATTTGCCCCAGCATTTT. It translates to CASSYLGAGYLPQHF.

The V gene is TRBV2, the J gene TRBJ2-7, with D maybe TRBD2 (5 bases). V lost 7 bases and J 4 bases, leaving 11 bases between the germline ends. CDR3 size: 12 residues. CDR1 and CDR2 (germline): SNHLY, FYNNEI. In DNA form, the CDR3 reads TGTGCCAGCAAAGCCACTAGTTACGAGCAGTACTTC. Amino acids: CASKATSYEQYF.

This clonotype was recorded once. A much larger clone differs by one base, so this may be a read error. This CDR3 is CDSSMTVSGNTIYF. In DNA, the CDR3 is TGTGACAGCAGCATGACAGTCTCTGGAAACACCATATATTTT. The chain combines TRBV7-9 with TRBJ1-3; a possible D gene is TRBD1 (5 bases). Germline loops: CDR1 SEHNR, CDR2 FQNEAQ (reference sequence). This CDR3 has 14 amino acids.

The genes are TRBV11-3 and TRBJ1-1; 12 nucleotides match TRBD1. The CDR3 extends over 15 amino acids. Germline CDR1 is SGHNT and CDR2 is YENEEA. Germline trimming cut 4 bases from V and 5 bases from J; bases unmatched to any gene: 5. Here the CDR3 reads CASSSGTGGETEAFF. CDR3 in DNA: TGTGCCAGCAGCTCCGGGACAGGGGGCGAAACTGAAGCTTTCTTT.

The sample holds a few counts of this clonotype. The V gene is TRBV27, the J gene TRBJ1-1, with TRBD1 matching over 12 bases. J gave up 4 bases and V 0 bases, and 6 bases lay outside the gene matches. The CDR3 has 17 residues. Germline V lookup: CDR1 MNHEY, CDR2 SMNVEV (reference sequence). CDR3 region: CASSLSGTGGRGTEAFF. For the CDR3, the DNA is TGTGCCAGCAGTTTATCGGGGACAGGGGGCAGGGGCACTGAAGCTTTCTTT.